The 29 T cell receptor beta chains listed next were all sequenced from one sample in a study of blood T cells in healthy people across ages. Through a sample-barcoded 5' primer and a J-beta primer mix, a second PCR was run for roughly 6 to 12 cycles. TCRdb reanalysed the 5' RACE reads using MiXCR and keeps one entry per CDR3 protein. The table has under 2 million distinct CDR3 sequences, about 35% seen once. Sequenced: blood. All receptors come from a woman aged 25 to 39 in good health.

This chain uses TRBV18 with TRBJ2-1; D uncertain. The germline V and J ends were trimmed by 0 bases and 10 bases, with 7 bases remaining between them. Germline values: CDR1 KGHSH, CDR2 LQKENI. CDR3 length equals 12 residues. The CDR3 region is CASSPPKGEQFF. Written as DNA, the CDR3 is TGTGCCAGCTCACCACCGAAAGGGGAGCAGTTCTTC. Full variable domain (remainder filled in from reference TRBV18 and TRBJ2-1): NAGVMQNPRHLVRRRGQEARLRCSPMKGHSHVYWYRQLPEEGLKFMVYLQKENIIDESGMPKERFSAEFPKEGPSILRIQQVVRGDSAAYFCASSPPKGEQFFGPGTRLTVL.

This clonotype was found a few times. The chain links TRBV20-1 to TRBJ2-3; 9 bases fit TRBD2. Losses at the gene ends were 5 bases for V and 4 bases for J; bases not matched to a gene: 7. Looked up from germline, CDR1 is DFQATT and CDR2 is SNEGSKA (reference sequence). The CDR3 spans 14 residues. CDR3 bases: TGCAGTGCTTATCCTAGCGGGAATCCAGATACGCAGTATTTT. Its translation: CSAYPSGNPDTQYF.

The chain carries TRBV18 and TRBJ1-1; D is possibly TRBD1 (5 bases). Germline assignment: CDR1 KGHSH and CDR2 LQKENI. The V and J ends lost 0 bases and 2 bases respectively, with 10 bases between them. The CDR3 is 15 residues long. CDR3 region: CASSPPSRGNTEAFF. The DNA for the CDR3 is TGTGCCAGCTCACCACCTTCTAGGGGTAACACTGAAGCTTTCTTT.

The chain recombines TRBV11-2 with TRBJ2-7, with TRBD1 matching 10 bases. The CDR3 runs to 15 residues. The junction had 8 bases not matched to a gene; V was cut back by 5 bases and J by 4 bases. In germline, CDR1 is SGHAT, CDR2 FQNNGV. The CDR3 DNA is TGTGCCAGCAGCCCCGGACAGGGGGGTTATTACGAGCAGTACTTC. Its protein product is CASSPGQGGYYEQYF. Supplemented by reference TRBV11-2 and TRBJ2-7, the full variable domain reads EAGVAQSPRYKIIEKRQSVAFWCNPISGHATLYWYQQILGQGPKLLIQFQNNGVVDDSQLPKDRFSAERLKGVDSTLKIQPAKLEDSAVYLCASSPGQGGYYEQYFGPGTRLTVT.

The rearrangement uses TRBV5-6 and TRBJ2-7; maybe TRBD1 (5 bases). The length of the CDR3 is 15 residues. V shed 0 bases and J shed 2 bases, with 12 bases lying between them. Germline V gene lookup returns CDR1 SGHDT and CDR2 YYEEEE. CDR3 coding DNA: TGTGCCAGCAGCTTGGCCGGCAGGGTCACCTACGAGCAGTACTTC. It yields the protein CASSLAGRVTYEQYF. The entire variable domain, with the rest obtained from reference TRBV5-6 and TRBJ2-7, is as follows: DAGVTQSPTHLIKTRGQQVTLRCSPKSGHDTVSWYQQALGQGPQFIFQYYEEEERQRGNFPDRFSGHQFPNYSSELNVNALLLGDSALYLCASSLAGRVTYEQYFGPGTRLTVT.

Only one count was recorded for this clonotype. The rearrangement links TRBV20-1 to TRBJ1-1, with D hard to call. V was cut by 5 bases and J by 1 base, with 20 bases left in between. Germline lookup yields CDR1 DFQATT and CDR2 SNEGSKA (reference sequence). The CDR3 has 16 amino acids. The CDR3 here is CSAAVSTPGRNTEAFF. The DNA of the CDR3 is TGCAGTGCTGCCGTTAGCACTCCTGGGCGGAACACTGAAGCTTTCTTT.

This chain uses TRBV28 with TRBJ1-1; no clear D gene. The CDR3 spans 13 residues. CDR1 and CDR2 from the germline V gene are MDHEN and SYDVKM. V lost 6 bases, J lost 0 bases, and 8 bases lay in between. CDR3 protein: CASSTNLNTEAFF. The CDR3 DNA follows: TGTGCCAGCAGCACTAACCTGAACACTGAAGCTTTCTTT.

The chain links TRBV4-1 to TRBJ2-7; D is perhaps TRBD1 (6 bases). This CDR3 is 16 amino acids long. Germline CDR1 reads MGHRA; CDR2 reads YSYEKL. V dropped 6 bases and J dropped 3 bases, with 21 bases sitting between them. The CDR3 coding sequence is TGCGCCAGCAGTCAAAATGAGGGGGACCCTCTCTACGAGCAGTACTTC. Translating it yields CASSQNEGDPLYEQYF.

The chain couples TRBV3-1 to TRBJ2-1, with D hard to call. The CDR3 is 12 residues long. Germline values: CDR1 LGHDT, CDR2 YNNKEL (reference sequence). The V end lost 3 bases, the J end lost 7 bases, and 7 bases lay between the germline ends. The CDR3 spells CASSQSKNEQFF. The CDR3 DNA follows: TGTGCCAGCAGCCAGAGTAAGAATGAGCAGTTCTTC.

A remark on this clonotype: At one of its ends the junction is not consistent with the germline gene, which may arise from a read error. The V gene is TRBV12-3 or TRBV12-4, the J gene TRBJ1-1; possibly TRBD1 for D (5 bases). The CDR3 sequence is 16 residues long. CDR3 in DNA: TGTGCCAGCAGCTTAGCTGGGGGTTTAGGGAACACTGAAGCTTTCTTT. Its translation is CASSLAGGLGNTEAFF.

This chain connects TRBV27 to TRBJ2-1; weak D call: TRBD2 (5 bases). The germline V gene has CDR1 MNHEY and CDR2 SMNVEV (reference sequence). The V end lost 1 base, the J end lost 1 base, and 11 bases lay between the germline ends. The CDR3 is made up of 16 amino acids. CDR3 amino acids: CASSLYFLASYNEQFF. As DNA, the CDR3 is TGTGCCAGCAGTTTATATTTTCTAGCTTCCTACAATGAGCAGTTCTTC.

This clonotype was detected only a few times. Relative to the germline gene, one junction end is altered; a read error may explain this. The V and J genes are TRBV20-1 and TRBJ2-1, with D possibly TRBD2 on 6 matching bases. Per germline, CDR1 DFQATT and CDR2 SNEGSKA (reference sequence). This CDR3 has 13 amino acids. Here the CDR3 reads CSTRAEGGNEQFF. The CDR3 nucleotides read TGCAGTACTAGAGCGGAGGGTGGCAATGAGCAGTTCTTC.

The chain is built from TRBV5-1 and TRBJ1-5, with 10 bases matching TRBD1. Germline CDR1 is SGHRS and CDR2 is YFSETQ. The CDR3 has 16 residues. The V segment lost 7 bases and the J segment 0 bases; nucleotides outside the gene matches: 7. CDR3 region: CASQDRGPNSNQPQHF. DNA for the CDR3: TGCGCCAGCCAAGACAGGGGGCCCAATAGCAATCAGCCCCAGCATTTT.

The V gene is TRBV24-1, the J gene TRBJ2-1, with 7 nucleotides matching TRBD2. Germline values: CDR1 KGHDR, CDR2 SFDVKD. The CDR3 sequence is 14 residues long. V shed 4 bases, J shed 6 bases, and the junction held 5 bases outside the gene matches. The CDR3 DNA reads as TGTGCCACCAGTGAGCCGTCTAGCGGCAATGAGCAGTTCTTC. It is translated as CATSEPSSGNEQFF.

The CDR3 nucleotides are TGCAGTGCTAGAGTGGGGTCAGTTGGCACCTTC. This translates into CSARVGSVGTF. The V call is TRBV20-1, the J call TRBJ1-2; D gene uncertain. The V end was cut by 1 base, the J end by 13 bases, with 13 bases between. Germline lookup yields CDR1 DFQATT and CDR2 SNEGSKA (reference sequence). This CDR3 comprises 11 residues.

V and J are TRBV5-1 and TRBJ2-7, with TRBD1 matching 8 bases. The CDR3 totals 17 residues. CDR1 SGHRS and CDR2 YFSETQ come from the germline V gene. V shed 4 bases and J 1 base; nucleotides not matched to a gene: 13. This chain's CDR3 is CASSPGQGIYESYEQYF. In nucleotides, the CDR3 is TGCGCCAGCAGCCCAGGACAGGGAATATACGAATCCTACGAGCAGTACTTC.

The chain is built from TRBV25-1 and TRBJ2-3; 11 positions agree with TRBD1. The germline V gene has CDR1 MGHDK and CDR2 SYGVNS. CDR3 length: 15 amino acids. The V and J ends lost 6 bases and 5 bases, in that order; junction bases with no gene match: 7. CDR3 coding DNA: TGTGCCAGCAGGGGACAGGGGGGACGGGGAGATACGCAGTATTTT. Translation gives CASRGQGGRGDTQYF.

The chain combines TRBV5-4 with TRBJ2-4, with D perhaps matching TRBD1 (5 bases). V lost 7 bases, J lost 13 bases, and 27 bases lay in between. From germline, CDR1 is SGHNT and CDR2 YYREEE (reference sequence). The length of the CDR3 is 15 residues. CDR3 amino acids: CASGYTTAGSLEQYF. The CDR3, as DNA: TGTGCCAGCGGATATACGACAGCCGGTAGCTTGGAGCAGTACTTC.

This clonotype was recorded once. The chain employs TRBV4-1 and TRBJ2-1; possible D gene TRBD1, 5 bases. Germline CDR1 reads MGHRA; CDR2 reads YSYEKL. This CDR3 is 15 amino acids long. Between the trimmed V and J ends, which lost 3 bases and 7 bases, there was a span of 16 bases. The CDR3 loop reads CASSHGRVNGNEQFF. The CDR3 nucleotides read TGCGCCAGCAGCCATGGCAGGGTGAATGGGAATGAGCAGTTCTTC.

This clonotype turned up a few times. The rearrangement joins TRBV5-5 to TRBJ2-5; D perhaps matches TRBD2 (7 bases). The CDR3 sequence is 15 residues long. Germline CDR1 and CDR2: SGHKS and YYEKEE (reference sequence). The germline V and J ends were trimmed by 4 bases and 4 bases, with 17 bases remaining between them. The CDR3 protein is CASSPWGGLGETQYF. The CDR3 DNA is TGTGCCAGCAGCCCCTGGGGGGGGCTGGGAGAGACCCAGTACTTC.

About this clonotype: At one end the junction does not follow the germline gene, possibly because of a read error. The rearrangement uses TRBV27 and TRBJ2-7; TRBD1 aligns across 9 bases. Per germline, CDR1 MNHEY and CDR2 SMNVEV (reference sequence). The CDR3 is 13 residues long. For the CDR3, the DNA is TGTGCCGGCAGTTGGACAGGGGACTACGAGCAGTACTTC. As protein: CAGSWTGDYEQYF.

This clonotype was seen a handful of times. The chain employs TRBV6-5 and TRBJ2-5; maybe TRBD2 (5 bases). The CDR3 covers 14 residues. The germline V and J ends were trimmed by 2 bases and 1 base, with 8 bases remaining between them. In germline, CDR1 is MNHEY, CDR2 SVGAGI. The CDR3 nucleotides read TGTGCCAGCAGTTACAGGACTTCCCAAGAGACCCAGTACTTC. Translating it yields CASSYRTSQETQYF.

On this clonotype: A much more abundant neighbour one base away suggests this may be a read error. The gene calls are TRBV12-3 or TRBV12-4 and TRBJ2-1, with D uncertain. The CDR3 contains 15 residues. In nucleotides, the CDR3 is TGTGCCAGCAGTTTGCCTCTGAGCTCCTGCAATGAGCAGTTCTTC. Its protein is CASSLPLSSCNEQFF.

This clonotype was counted between two and nine times. The CDR3 nucleotides read TGCAGCGTTGGCGCGGGGGATCAGCCCCAGCATTTT. Amino acids: CSVGAGDQPQHF. The chain is built from TRBV29-1 and TRBJ1-5, with a possible D match to TRBD1 (5 bases). Trimming removed 4 bases from V and 5 bases from J, with 9 bases in between. Germline V CDR1 and CDR2: SQVTM, ANQGSEA. The CDR3 sequence is 12 residues long.

The rearrangement joins TRBV12-3 or TRBV12-4 to TRBJ1-1, with a tentative D call TRBD1 (5 bases). The CDR3 runs 15 residues. Deletions cut 6 bases from V and 0 bases from J, with 14 bases between. The CDR3 DNA sequence: TGTGCCAGCAGACATTACGGGGGGGTGAACACTGAAGCTTTCTTT. Residues: CASRHYGGVNTEAFF.

The chain uses TRBV6-5 and TRBJ2-3; TRBD2 matches 10 bases. This CDR3 comprises 16 residues. The V and J ends lost 7 bases and 6 bases, in that order; junction bases with no gene match: 13. Per the germline V gene, CDR1 is MNHEY and CDR2 is SVGAGI. CDR3 bases: TGTGCCAGCACCGGAGGGGTAGCGGGAGGAGTCGATACGCAGTATTTT. This translates into CASTGGVAGGVDTQYF.

This clonotype appeared a few times. The chain couples TRBV12-3 or TRBV12-4 to TRBJ2-3; 9 positions match TRBD2. CDR3 length equals 16 residues. Trimming removed 5 bases from V and 3 bases from J; junction bases left unmatched: 9. The CDR3 loop is CASSLGLAPATDTQYF. In DNA form, the CDR3 reads TGTGCCAGCAGTCTTGGACTAGCGCCAGCAACAGATACGCAGTATTTT.

This chain uses TRBV4-1 with TRBJ1-2; D not certain. Germline V gives CDR1 MGHRA, CDR2 YSYEKL. The CDR3 has 14 residues. The V end was cut by 2 bases, the J end by 8 bases, with 15 bases between. The CDR3 sequence is CASSQYGRSSGYTF. The DNA for the CDR3 is TGCGCCAGCAGCCAATACGGACGGTCTTCCGGCTACACCTTC.

V gene TRBV9 combines with J gene TRBJ1-6; the match to TRBD1 covers 10 bases. The CDR3 extends over 15 amino acids. V shed 4 bases, J shed 9 bases, and the junction held 7 bases outside the gene matches. CDR1 is SGDLS, CDR2 YYNGEE, per germline. The DNA for the CDR3 is TGTGCCAGCAGCCCCGGGACAGGGGCGTCTTCACCCCTCCACTTT. Its protein is CASSPGTGASSPLHF.